Listed below are T cell receptor beta chains from one sample, sequenced in a study of identical twins. TCRdb recomputed calls from the 5' RACE reads with MiXCR, one row per CDR3 protein. Among around 960,000 distinct CDR3 sequences listed, approximately 13% were seen once. The sample also formed part of further work on yellow fever vaccine responses in identical twins.

The sample taken for sequencing was PBMCs. The receptors here all came from a woman between 18 and 29 years old in good health. CDR3s include the opening cysteine and the closing phenylalanine or tryptophan. D genes are given only for firm matches. Size tells how often a clone was seen (once, few, many) or the class of an expanded clone, and some rows leave it out.

d_call	v_call	j_call	clone_size	cdr3_nt	cdr3_aa
NA	TRBV3-1	TRBJ1-2	NA	TGTGCCAGCAGCCGAAGTTATTTTGGCTACACCTTC	CASSRSYFGYTF
TRBD1	TRBV28	TRBJ1-2	many	TGTGCCAGCAGAGTGACAGGGGCCAGCTATGGCTACACCTTC	CASRVTGASYGYTF
NA	TRBV10-3	TRBJ1-1	NA	TGTGCCAGCCAGGGATTTAACACTGAAGCTTTCTTT	CASQGFNTEAFF
NA	TRBV5-1	TRBJ2-6	many	TGCGCCAGCAGCTTGGTGGTCTCTGGGGCCAACGTCCTGACTTTC	CASSLVVSGANVLTF
NA	TRBV2	TRBJ1-2	NA	TGTGCCAGCAGTGAAATGGCCGGGAACTATGGCTACACCTTC	CASSEMAGNYGYTF
TRBD2	TRBV3-1	TRBJ2-1	few	TGTGCCAGCAGCCGGACTAGCTCCCTCTACAATGAGCAGTTCTTC	CASSRTSSLYNEQFF
NA	TRBV6-5	TRBJ2-2	NA	TGTGCCAGCAGTTACAAAGGGGCTAGTCGAACCGGGGAGCTGTTTTTT	CASSYKGASRTGELFF
NA	TRBV18	TRBJ2-3	NA	TGTGCCACCCTGGAGGCGAACACAGATACGCAGTATTTT	CATLEANTDTQYF
NA	TRBV7-2	TRBJ2-3	NA	TGTGCCAGCAGCCCGGTGGGGCAGGGGATTGCGCAGTATTTT	CASSPVGQGIAQYF
NA	TRBV28	TRBJ1-4	NA	TGTGCCAGCAGTTTCCTGCCGCAGGGGCCTAATGAAAAACTGTTTTTT	CASSFLPQGPNEKLFF
NA	TRBV12-3/TRBV12-4	TRBJ1-5	many	TGTGCCAGTTCGGGGCAAAATAATCAGCCCCAGCATTTT	CASSGQNNQPQHF
TRBD2	TRBV7-2	TRBJ2-1	NA	TGTGCCAGCAGCTTAGCAGTGACTAGCGGGGGGGCGAATGAGCAGTTCTTC	CASSLAVTSGGANEQFF
NA	TRBV24-1	TRBJ2-3	NA	TGTGCCACCAGTGATGCCATGGGGGCGGGAGCTAAAGATACGCAGTATTTT	CATSDAMGAGAKDTQYF
TRBD2	TRBV12-3/TRBV12-4	TRBJ2-2	few	TGTGCCAGCAGGGGACTAGCGGGGATCACCGGGGAGCTGTTTTTT	CASRGLAGITGELFF
NA	TRBV28	TRBJ1-5	many	TGTGCCAGCAGTTTATTAACTGGACAGCCCCAGCATTTT	CASSLLTGQPQHF
NA	TRBV7-9	TRBJ1-2	many	TGTGCCAGCACCTCCCCCTGGCCAACGGGAGGCTACACCTTC	CASTSPWPTGGYTF
NA	TRBV21-1	TRBJ1-5	few	TGTGCCAGCAGCTCTCGACAGTTTCAGCATTTT	CASSSRQFQHF
NA	TRBV7-9	TRBJ2-5	few	TGTGCCAGCACCCGCCCGGGGAGAGAGACCCAGTACTTC	CASTRPGRETQYF
TRBD2	TRBV15	TRBJ2-2	NA	TGTGCCACCAGCAGAGTCCGGCTAGCGGGGTCCGGGGAGCTGTTTTTT	CATSRVRLAGSGELFF
TRBD2	TRBV6-5	TRBJ2-7	many	TGTGCCAGCAGTTACTCGAGAGGTTCCGGACTAGCGGACGAGCAGTACTTC	CASSYSRGSGLADEQYF
NA	TRBV24-1	TRBJ2-5	few	TGTGCCACCAGTGAGAGGGGGAGGCAAGAGACCCAGTACTTC	CATSERGRQETQYF
NA	TRBV6-5	TRBJ1-5	few	TGTGCCAGCAGTTACACCGGGATTAATCAGCCCCAGCATTTT	CASSYTGINQPQHF
NA	TRBV7-8	TRBJ2-1	NA	TGTGCCAGCAGCCCGGGAGCCCCCTACAATGAGCAGTTCTTC	CASSPGAPYNEQFF
TRBD2	TRBV28	TRBJ2-3	many	TGTGCCAGCAGTTCGGAATTCCGACTAGCGGGAACTACAGATACGCAGTATTTT	CASSSEFRLAGTTDTQYF
NA	TRBV7-9	TRBJ2-1	few	TGTGCCAGCAGGGATACCCGAAATTCCTACAATGAGCAGTTCTTC	CASRDTRNSYNEQFF
NA	TRBV7-8	TRBJ2-2	few	TGTGCCAGCAGCCCGGGGTCCCCCAGGGCAGGCGGGGAGCTGTTTTTT	CASSPGSPRAGGELFF
TRBD1	TRBV12-3/TRBV12-4	TRBJ1-1	many	TGTGCCAGCAGTTTAGTGGACAGGGGCCGTGGAGCTTTCTTT	CASSLVDRGRGAFF
TRBD2	TRBV3-1	TRBJ2-7	NA	TGTGCCAGCGGCACTCTTAGCGGGGCATATTACGAGCAGTACTTC	CASGTLSGAYYEQYF
TRBD1	TRBV7-9	TRBJ1-1	NA	TGTGCCAGCAGCCGAGGAGGACAGGTGAACACTGAAGCTTTCTTT	CASSRGGQVNTEAFF
NA	TRBV10-3	TRBJ2-3	few	TGTGCCATCAGTGAGTTGAAACTGGATACGCAGTATTTT	CAISELKLDTQYF
NA	TRBV5-1	TRBJ2-2	few	TGCGCCAGCAGCGAAGGACAGAGCCTTTACACCGGGGAGCTGTTTTTT	CASSEGQSLYTGELFF
TRBD2	TRBV7-9	TRBJ2-2	NA	TGTGCCAGCAGGCCTCCTGTGGAGCGGGAGAACGGGGAGCTGTTTTTT	CASRPPVERENGELFF
NA	TRBV2	TRBJ2-1	few	TGTGCCAGCGGGACAAGTCACAATGAGCAGTTCTTC	CASGTSHNEQFF
NA	TRBV24-1	TRBJ1-2	few	TGTGCCACCAGTGACACAGGGTTTGGTGGCTACACCTTC	CATSDTGFGGYTF
NA	TRBV7-9	TRBJ1-4	NA	TGTGCCAGCAGCTTCCTGACAGTTAATGAAAAACTGTTTTTT	CASSFLTVNEKLFF
TRBD2	TRBV3-1	TRBJ2-3	NA	TGTGCCAGCAGCCAAGATCTTAGCGGGACGAGCACAGATACGCAGTATTTT	CASSQDLSGTSTDTQYF
TRBD2	TRBV10-3	TRBJ2-7	NA	TGTGCCATCAGTGAGTCGAAAAAACGGGAGGGCCTCTACGGCAACTACGAGCAGTACTTC	CAISESKKREGLYGNYEQYF
NA	TRBV5-6	TRBJ1-5	NA	TGTGCCAGCAGCTCACTCGGAGGAGGGAATCAGCCCCAGCATTTT	CASSSLGGGNQPQHF
TRBD1	TRBV28	TRBJ2-3	few	TGTGCCAGCAGTTTCAGTCAGGGGGCAGATACGCAGTATTTT	CASSFSQGADTQYF
TRBD2	TRBV29-1	TRBJ2-1	many	TGCAGCTCAAGGACTAGCGGGGGGCCATACAATGAGCAGTTCTTC	CSSRTSGGPYNEQFF
TRBD2	TRBV10-3	TRBJ2-3	few	TGTGCCATCAGGAGCGGGGCTAGCACAGATACGCAGTATTTT	CAIRSGASTDTQYF
TRBD1	TRBV7-8	TRBJ1-2	many	TGTGCCAGCAGCTTAAGCAGGGGGCTCGGCTACACCTTC	CASSLSRGLGYTF
TRBD1	TRBV6-2/TRBV6-3	TRBJ1-5	few	TGTGCCAGCAGTTACTTGGGACAGAGCAATCAGCCCCAGCATTTT	CASSYLGQSNQPQHF
TRBD1	TRBV12-3/TRBV12-4	TRBJ2-4	NA	TGTGCCAGCAGTTTAACGGGACAGGGCTTTTACATTCAGTACTTC	CASSLTGQGFYIQYF
NA	TRBV29-1	TRBJ2-1	many	TGCAGCGTTGCAAGCTTCCGCTACAATGAGCAGTTCTTC	CSVASFRYNEQFF
TRBD2	TRBV9	TRBJ2-1	few	TGTGCCAGCAGCGGTAGCGGGACCCTGGGTGAGCAGTTCTTC	CASSGSGTLGEQFF
TRBD2	TRBV2	TRBJ2-1	few	TGTGCCAGCATAGCGGGGGATTTGGGGAATGAGCAGTTCTTC	CASIAGDLGNEQFF
NA	TRBV28	TRBJ2-6	few	TGTGCCAGCAGTTTATCGCAGGGCACTAATGGGGCCAACGTCCTGACTTTC	CASSLSQGTNGANVLTF
NA	TRBV3-1	TRBJ2-2	NA	TGTGCCAGCAAGAGGGAAGGGGACACCGGGGAGCTGTTTTTT	CASKREGDTGELFF
NA	TRBV21-1	TRBJ2-5	few	TGTGCCAGCAGCAAAGGGGAGGGGGAGACCCAGTACTTC	CASSKGEGETQYF
NA	TRBV7-3	TRBJ2-1	NA	TGTGCCAGCAGCTTAACGTGGGGGGCTTACAATGAGCAGTTCTTC	CASSLTWGAYNEQFF
NA	TRBV14	TRBJ1-4	few	TGTGCCAGCAGCCAAGATCGAACCGTCCGGAGGAAACTGTTTTTT	CASSQDRTVRRKLFF
NA	TRBV15	TRBJ1-2	few	TGTGCCACCAGCTCCGTAGGGGAGTATGGCTACACCTTC	CATSSVGEYGYTF
TRBD1	TRBV6-6	TRBJ1-1	many	TGTGCCAGCAGTTACTCGGACAGGCGGGAAGCTTTCTTT	CASSYSDRREAFF
NA	TRBV4-1	TRBJ2-1	NA	TGCGCCAGCAGCCAAGTTATCCAGGTTTTTGAGCAGTTCTTC	CASSQVIQVFEQFF